This TCR beta chain was retrieved from a study of blood T cells in healthy people across ages. A sample-barcoded 5' primer and a J-beta primer mix were used in a second PCR of roughly 6 to 11 cycles. MiXCR, run by TCRdb on the 5' RACE reads, gives a single entry per CDR3 protein. The sample shows roughly 1.4 million distinct CDR3 sequences, approximately 63% of them seen only once. The CDR3 has 15 residues. Germline CDR1 SNHLY, CDR2 FYNNEI. Trimming took off 2 bases at V and 12 bases at J, with 20 bases between the two ends. It was around 10 milliliters of peripheral blood that were drawn from each donor.

Sequenced sample: blood. This sequence originates from a man aged 18 to 35 in good health. This sequence joins TRBV2 and TRBJ2-1, with D possibly being TRBD2 (6 bases). CDR3 sequence: CASSELVGTEGGQFF. The CDR3 coding sequence is TGTGCCAGCAGTGAATTGGTCGGGACTGAGGGTGGGCAGTTCTTC. Full variable domain (missing parts from reference TRBV2 and TRBJ2-1): EPEVTQTPSHQVTQMGQEVILRCVPISNHLYFYWYRQILGQKVEFLVSFYNNEISEKSEIFDDQFSVERPDGSNFTLKIRSTKLEDSAMYFCASSELVGTEGGQFFGPGTRLTVL.